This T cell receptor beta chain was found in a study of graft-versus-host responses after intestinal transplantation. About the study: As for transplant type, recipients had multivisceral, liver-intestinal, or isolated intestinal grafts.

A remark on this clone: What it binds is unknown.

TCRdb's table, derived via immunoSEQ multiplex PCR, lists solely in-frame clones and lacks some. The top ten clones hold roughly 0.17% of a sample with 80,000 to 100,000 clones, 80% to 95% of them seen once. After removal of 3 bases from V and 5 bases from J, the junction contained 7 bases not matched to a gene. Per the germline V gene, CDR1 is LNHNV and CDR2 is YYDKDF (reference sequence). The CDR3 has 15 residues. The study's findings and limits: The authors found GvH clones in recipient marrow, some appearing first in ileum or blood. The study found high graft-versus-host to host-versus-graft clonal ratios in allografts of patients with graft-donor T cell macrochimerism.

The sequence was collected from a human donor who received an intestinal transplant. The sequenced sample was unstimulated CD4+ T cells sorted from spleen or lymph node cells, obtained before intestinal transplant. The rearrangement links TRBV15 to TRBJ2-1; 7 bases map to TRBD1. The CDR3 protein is CATSRAGTDDNEQFF. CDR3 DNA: TGTGCCACCAGCAGGGCCGGGACAGACGACAATGAGCAGTTCTTC.